This is a list of T cell receptor beta chains from one sample in a study of technical replicates of blood from several donors. The protocol was immunoSEQ multiplex PCR, while the TCRdb copy is restricted to in-frame clones and leaves out a portion. The sample includes around 12,000 clones, 90% to 95% seen only once; the top ten take approximately 7.6%. The sequenced sample consisted of PBMCs. These receptors came from a human donor in good health. Each CDR3 is given with its conserved first and last residue. The D gene is left open where the match is weak. Clone size appears in some rows only: once, few, many, or a class for an expanded clone.

v_call: TRBV6-1
clone_size: NA
j_call: TRBJ2-7
d_call: NA
cdr3_nt: TGTGCCAGCAGTATGCGCGCCCGCGAGCAGTACTTC
cdr3_aa: CASSMRAREQYF

v_call: TRBV7-9
clone_size: NA
j_call: TRBJ2-5
d_call: NA
cdr3_nt: TGTGCCAGCAGCTTACTGGCCTCAAGCGGGGAGACCCAGTACTTC
cdr3_aa: CASSLLASSGETQYF

v_call: TRBV28
clone_size: NA
j_call: TRBJ2-6
d_call: NA
cdr3_nt: TGTGCCAGCAGTACAGGGTCTCCTGGGGCCAACGTCCTGACTTTC
cdr3_aa: CASSTGSPGANVLTF

v_call: TRBV29-1
clone_size: NA
j_call: TRBJ2-1
d_call: NA
cdr3_nt: TGCAGCGTGGGCCCACGACAGGTCGATGAGCAGTTCTTC
cdr3_aa: CSVGPRQVDEQFF

v_call: TRBV28
clone_size: NA
j_call: TRBJ2-5
d_call: TRBD1
cdr3_nt: TGTGCCAGCAGTGGGCTATGGGACAGGGTTAGAGAGACCCAGTACTTC
cdr3_aa: CASSGLWDRVRETQYF

v_call: TRBV6-1
clone_size: NA
j_call: TRBJ2-7
d_call: NA
cdr3_nt: TGTGCCAGCAGTGGACAGTTCTCCTACGAGCAGTACTTC
cdr3_aa: CASSGQFSYEQYF

v_call: TRBV27
clone_size: NA
j_call: TRBJ2-7
d_call: TRBD2
cdr3_nt: TGTGCCAGCAGACCGGGACTAGACACAGGGCGCTACGAGCAGTACTTC
cdr3_aa: CASRPGLDTGRYEQYF

v_call: TRBV29-1
clone_size: NA
j_call: TRBJ1-2
d_call: TRBD1
cdr3_nt: TGCAGCGTTCCCACAGGGGTTGGCTACACCTTC
cdr3_aa: CSVPTGVGYTF

v_call: TRBV7-9
clone_size: NA
j_call: TRBJ2-1
d_call: TRBD2
cdr3_nt: TGTGCCAGCAGCAACACCCTAGCGGGAGCCTACAATGAGCAGTTCTTC
cdr3_aa: CASSNTLAGAYNEQFF

v_call: TRBV18
clone_size: NA
j_call: TRBJ1-2
d_call: NA
cdr3_nt: TGTGCCAGCTCACAGGGAGGGAGCTATGGCTACACCTTC
cdr3_aa: CASSQGGSYGYTF

v_call: TRBV28
clone_size: once
j_call: TRBJ1-4
d_call: NA
cdr3_nt: TGTGCCAGCAGTCGGGGGGACACCCGTGGTGAAAAACTGTTTTTT
cdr3_aa: CASSRGDTRGEKLFF

v_call: TRBV2
clone_size: NA
j_call: TRBJ2-3
d_call: NA
cdr3_nt: TGTGCCAGCAACCAGATGCTCACAGATACGCAGTATTTT
cdr3_aa: CASNQMLTDTQYF

v_call: TRBV5-1
clone_size: NA
j_call: TRBJ2-7
d_call: TRBD1
cdr3_nt: TGCGCCAGCAGCCCCGGGACCTCAGGGGGCCACGAGCAGTACTTC
cdr3_aa: CASSPGTSGGHEQYF

v_call: TRBV7-6
clone_size: NA
j_call: TRBJ2-5
d_call: TRBD2
cdr3_nt: TGTGCCAGCAGCTCCAGACTAGCGGGGGCCCAGTACTTC
cdr3_aa: CASSSRLAGAQYF

v_call: TRBV6-5
clone_size: NA
j_call: TRBJ2-1
d_call: TRBD2
cdr3_nt: TGTGCCAGCAGTTTAGGACTAGCATACAATGAGCAGTTCTTC
cdr3_aa: CASSLGLAYNEQFF

v_call: TRBV2
clone_size: NA
j_call: TRBJ1-1
d_call: NA
cdr3_nt: TGTGCCAGCAGTGGAGGGGGAGGGACCGAAGCTTTCTTT
cdr3_aa: CASSGGGGTEAFF

v_call: TRBV2
clone_size: NA
j_call: TRBJ2-5
d_call: NA
cdr3_nt: TGTGCCAGCAGCGACACAAGGTACCAAGAGACCCAGTACTTC
cdr3_aa: CASSDTRYQETQYF

v_call: TRBV27
clone_size: NA
j_call: TRBJ2-7
d_call: NA
cdr3_nt: TGTGCCAGCAGCCGCTTCCGAGCGGCTGCTGTCTACGAGCAGTACTTC
cdr3_aa: CASSRFRAAAVYEQYF

v_call: TRBV18
clone_size: NA
j_call: TRBJ1-4
d_call: NA
cdr3_nt: TGTGCCAGCTCACTGGAGACAGGCGGTAATGAAAAACTGTTTTTT
cdr3_aa: CASSLETGGNEKLFF

v_call: TRBV30
clone_size: once
j_call: TRBJ2-3
d_call: NA
cdr3_nt: TGTGCCTGGACCACAGGGAGAGTTACAGATACGCAGTATTTT
cdr3_aa: CAWTTGRVTDTQYF

v_call: TRBV11-2
clone_size: once
j_call: TRBJ1-1
d_call: NA
cdr3_nt: TGTGCCAGCAGCAAGGACAGAGTGAACACTGAAGCTTTCTTT
cdr3_aa: CASSKDRVNTEAFF

v_call: TRBV11-2
clone_size: NA
j_call: TRBJ2-7
d_call: TRBD2
cdr3_nt: TGTGCCAGCAGCTTACTTAGCGGGAGCTCCTACGAGCAGTACTTC
cdr3_aa: CASSLLSGSSYEQYF